The 2 T cell receptor beta chains reported below all come from one sample, sequenced in a study of blood T cell repertoires in COVID-19. The method was immunoSEQ multiplex PCR; TCRdb's version includes in-frame clones alone and lacks a portion of them. This table holds 55,000 to 80,000 clones, approximately 90% found once. Input material: peripheral blood. The receptors come from a human donor in a cohort sampled during active COVID-19.

The genes are TRBV4-1 and TRBJ2-4, with 15 bases identical to TRBD2. This CDR3 spans 17 amino acids. The germline V gene has CDR1 MGHRA and CDR2 YSYEKL. V lost 5 bases and J lost 6; bases outside the gene matches: 8. The CDR3 DNA is TGCGCCAGCAGCGCGGGACTAGCGGGAGGTGTTGGAAACATTCAGTACTTC. Translated, it gives CASSAGLAGGVGNIQYF.

The chain recombines TRBV9 with TRBJ1-3; tentatively, D is TRBD1 (6 bases). This CDR3 contains 16 residues. Germline V gene data show CDR1 as SGDLS and CDR2 as YYNGEE. V was shortened by 0 bases and J by 1 base, with 11 bases between the two germline ends. Written as DNA, the CDR3 is TGTGCCAGCAGCGTAGGCCCAGGACAGTCTGGAAACACCATATATTTT. Its protein is CASSVGPGQSGNTIYF.